These T cell receptor beta chains were read from a single sample in a study of blood T cells in healthy people across ages. TCRdb re-derived calls from the 5' RACE reads in MiXCR, one entry per CDR3 protein. The data hold roughly 2 million distinct CDR3 sequences, with roughly 50% observed a single time. Input material: blood. The receptors here all came from a middle-aged woman in good health. CDR3s leave out the opening cysteine and the closing phenylalanine or tryptophan.

J: TRBJ1-6; V: TRBV20-1; length: 11; CDR3: SARPPTGSPLH
J: TRBJ2-1; V: TRBV25-1; length: 11; CDR3: ASSRQGTHEQF
J: TRBJ2-1; V: TRBV29-1; length: 12; CDR3: SAPPGKAYNEQF
J: TRBJ2-7; V: TRBV20-1; length: 14; CDR3: SAGGTSGGLVYEQY
J: TRBJ2-7; V: TRBV3-1; length: 12; CDR3: ASSHSRMHYEQY
J: TRBJ2-1; V: TRBV6-2/TRBV6-3; length: 13; CDR3: ASTLTSGGSNEQF
J: TRBJ2-1; V: TRBV12-3/TRBV12-4; length: 13; CDR3: ASRQGPGRLNEQF
J: TRBJ2-1; V: TRBV4-2; length: 11; CDR3: ASSDAWGNEQF
J: TRBJ2-5; V: TRBV4-2; length: 11; CDR3: ASSQEAKRTQY
J: TRBJ2-7; V: TRBV29-1; length: 9; CDR3: SVQFIDEQY
J: TRBJ1-2; V: TRBV27; length: 12; CDR3: ASSSSGRLYGYT
J: TRBJ2-7; V: TRBV7-2; length: 11; CDR3: ASSPRDRDVQY
J: TRBJ2-7; V: TRBV20-1; length: 11; CDR3: SARAQGFYEQY
J: .; V: TRBV10-3; length: 12; CDR3: AITGGGSYNEQY
J: TRBJ2-4; V: TRBV7-2; length: 10; CDR3: ASGEPKNIQY
J: TRBJ2-1; V: TRBV6-6; length: 12; CDR3: ASSYRGDYNEQF
J: TRBJ2-1; V: TRBV29-1; length: 14; CDR3: SGRRWPSGGADEQF
J: TRBJ1-2; V: TRBV12-3/TRBV12-4; length: 12; CDR3: ASSPTGVLDGYT
J: TRBJ2-5; V: TRBV25-1; length: 14; CDR3: ASSTFGTEDKETQY
J: TRBJ1-2; V: TRBV5-1; length: 11; CDR3: ASSGGHLYGYT
J: TRBJ2-5; V: TRBV20-1; length: 14; CDR3: SAAQPSGGTLETQY
J: TRBJ2-5; V: TRBV12-3/TRBV12-4; length: 11; CDR3: ASSFPQAETQY
J: TRBJ2-5; V: TRBV4-3; length: 14; CDR3: ASSQDRVVLGETQY
J: TRBJ1-2; V: TRBV4-3; length: 10; CDR3: ASSQQPGGYT
J: TRBJ2-2; V: TRBV6-2/TRBV6-3; length: 13; CDR3: ASRKQGEHTGELF